This TCR beta chain derives from a study of response to subunit inactivated influenza vaccine (dated by TCRdb to 2017 to 2018). Background for the entire study: Deep quantitative profiling of the T cell receptor repertoire was used in the study to follow responses to a trivalent subunit inactivated influenza vaccine.

Libraries came from RT-PCR. Sequencing was performed on an Illumina HiSeq 2500. TCRdb's own reprocessing of the public reads used fastp at Q25 and MiXCR and kept productive beta chains. When rows share a CDR3 protein, they turn into one entry using the most common DNA and genes. This sample lists around 710,000 distinct CDR3 sequences; about 14% were detected once. 6% to 7% of the sample rests with the top ten. This clonotype showed up just a few times. What antigen it recognizes has not been identified. Base quality data are lacking; no much larger clone is found one base away. Inclusive of the bounding cysteine and phenylalanine, the CDR3 is 14 residues long. The DNA shown is the 42-base CDR3, in frame from base 1. Trimming costs V 6 bases and J 3 bases, and their ends lie 12 bases apart. Broad study findings and their caveats: The authors suggested that each seasonal influenza vaccination may recruit only a limited number of new T cells.

The receptor's source is a man in his fifties who received an inactivated influenza vaccine. Donor details come from another sample of the same person, matched by shared clones. The chain employs TRBV12-3 or TRBV12-4 and TRBJ1-5; a weak D assignment points to TRBD1 (5 bases agree). The sequencing used PBMCs from blood, collected 14 to 15 days before vaccination. The sequenced DNA: TGTGCCAGCAGAACAGGTTTTAACAATCAGCCCCAGCATTTT. This translates into CASRTGFNNQPQHF.